This T cell receptor beta chain was captured by sequencing in a study of PD-1 blockade in classical Hodgkin lymphoma (TCRdb year 2020). About the investigation overall: Nivolumab dosing was 3 mg/kg intravenously every 2 weeks, continuing until either disease progression or unacceptable toxicity. The study used TCR beta sequencing and CyTOF to define a peripheral blood immune signature of response to PD-1 blockade in classical Hodgkin lymphoma.

A note on this clone: Its cognate antigen has yet to be identified. Base qualities are not at hand, and no much larger clone is one base apart.

The Qiagen DNeasy kit was used to extract genomic DNA from unsorted PBMCs and from the negatively selected CD4+ and CD8+ fractions. Amplification of TCR beta CDR3 regions was done by immunoSEQ multiplex PCR with primers that anneal to V and J segments. A synthetic immune receptor repertoire was used to minimize amplification bias, and any remaining bias was removed computationally after sequencing. In the paper's pipeline: Repertoire diversity was quantified as the Shannon entropy index using custom Python scripts. Unsorted, CD4+ and CD8+ repertoires were analyzed separately, except in combined analyses where CD4+ and CD8+ sequences were merged in silico. Clonal expansion was defined as at least a 2-fold frequency increase after treatment relative to C1D1, with a pseudocount of 0.5 for undetected baseline clones. Clones with 0 or 1 copy at C1D1 were defined as singleton clones, while clones with 2 or more copies were defined as non-singleton clones. Clones expanded in unsorted samples were assigned a CD4+, CD8+ or unknown annotation through matching of protein sequences in sorted samples from the same patient. Wilcoxon tests on paired samples were used to test changes in diversity from C1D1 to C4D1. TCRdb took over this immuneACCESS table, retaining in-frame rearrangements with V and J assigned. Such tables are incomplete; in checked studies, under half of the missing clones stem from an unresolved V gene, and the remainder is unexplained. V, J and clone size were drawn from that table, and D and trimming were deduced from the DNA. A total of about 16,000 clones appear in this sample, roughly 66% of them only once. Together, the top ten hold about 10% of the sample.

The research as a whole found: Only a single clinical trial cohort was studied, and what caused the repertoire differences, possibly disease activity or prior therapy, remained undefined. Baseline TCR diversity was reported as lower in newly diagnosed patients than in healthy donors, and lower still in relapsed/refractory patients. Diversity was lower in patients who began nivolumab less than 1 year after ASCT, so these patients were left out of later analyses to avoid confounding by immune reconstitution. By C4D1, a significant rise was seen in CD4+ TCR diversity but not in CD8+ TCR diversity (p=0.0027 vs p=0.16), and the rise was most apparent among complete responders (p=0.02). Among trial patients, those achieving complete response had baseline diversity similar to that of newly diagnosed patients, while diversity was significantly lower in partial responders and progressors.

The CDR3 numbers 13 residues from cysteine through phenylalanine. The retained sequence is limited to the CDR3, 39 bases, with the frame set at the first base. Taken from the germline V gene, the CDR1 and CDR2 loops are ENHRY and SYGVKD. Clipping removes 8 bases from V and 3 bases from J, with 0 as the unmatched junction base count. This specimen's time point label, interpreted: cycle 1 day 1 (C1D1), immediately before nivolumab initiation. All trial patients had relapsed after autologous stem cell transplantation, with cohorts A, B and C differing in prior brentuximab vedotin exposure. A total of 50 to 70 patients with relapsed/refractory classical Hodgkin lymphoma made up the trial cohort, and each patient's best overall response was complete response, partial response or progressive disease. Single-agent nivolumab was administered to trial patients in the multi-cohort phase II CheckMate 205 trial. An independent review committee assessed best overall response by applying the 2007 International Working Group response criteria. PBMCs from the trial were collected at three points: immediately before nivolumab initiation (C1D1), and during therapy at cycle 2 day 1 and cycle 4 day 1. Peripheral blood was collected in 8 mL Vacutainer Cell Preparation Tubes, from which PBMCs were isolated by centrifugation and then cryopreserved.

The rearrangement joined TRBV10-3 to TRBJ2-1; TRBD1 agrees with 11 junctional bases. The origin of this receptor is a human donor with classical Hodgkin lymphoma. Sequences were derived from peripheral blood mononuclear cells (PBMCs), sampled at baseline. The bases read TGTGCCATCGGGACAGGGGGCTACAATGAGCAGTTCTTC. It specifies CAIGTGGYNEQFF.